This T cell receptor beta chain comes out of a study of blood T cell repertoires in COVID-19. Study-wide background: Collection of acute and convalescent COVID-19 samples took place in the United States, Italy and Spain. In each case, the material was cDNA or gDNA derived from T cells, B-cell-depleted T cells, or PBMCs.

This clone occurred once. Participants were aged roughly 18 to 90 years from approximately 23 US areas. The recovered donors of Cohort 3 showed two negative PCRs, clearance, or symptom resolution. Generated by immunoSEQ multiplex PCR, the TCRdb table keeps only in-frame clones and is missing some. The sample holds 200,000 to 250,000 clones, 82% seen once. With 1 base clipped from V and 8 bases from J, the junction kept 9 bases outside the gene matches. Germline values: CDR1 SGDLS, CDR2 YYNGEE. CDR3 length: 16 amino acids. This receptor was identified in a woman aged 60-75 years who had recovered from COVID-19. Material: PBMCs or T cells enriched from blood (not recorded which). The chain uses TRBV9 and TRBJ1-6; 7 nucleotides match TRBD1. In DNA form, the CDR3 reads TGTGCCAGCAGCGTATCTACAGGGACAGATTATTCACCCCTCCACTTT. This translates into CASSVSTGTDYSPLHF.